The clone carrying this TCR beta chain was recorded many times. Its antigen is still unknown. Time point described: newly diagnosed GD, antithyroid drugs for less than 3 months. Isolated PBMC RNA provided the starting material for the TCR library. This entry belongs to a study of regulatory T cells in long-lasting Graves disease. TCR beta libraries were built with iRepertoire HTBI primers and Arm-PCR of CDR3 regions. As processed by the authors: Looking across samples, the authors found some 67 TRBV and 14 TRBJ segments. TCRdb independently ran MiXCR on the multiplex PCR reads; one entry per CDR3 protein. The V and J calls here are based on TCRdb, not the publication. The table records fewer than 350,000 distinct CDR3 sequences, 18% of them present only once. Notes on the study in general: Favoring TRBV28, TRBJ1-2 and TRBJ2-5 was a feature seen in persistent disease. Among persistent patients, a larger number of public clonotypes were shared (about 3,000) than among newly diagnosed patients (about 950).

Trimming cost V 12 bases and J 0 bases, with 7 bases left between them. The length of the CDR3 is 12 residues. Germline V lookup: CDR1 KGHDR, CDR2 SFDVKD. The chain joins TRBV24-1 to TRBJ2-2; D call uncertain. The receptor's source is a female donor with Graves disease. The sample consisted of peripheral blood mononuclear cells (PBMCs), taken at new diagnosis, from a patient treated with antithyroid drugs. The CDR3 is CACRTNTGELFF. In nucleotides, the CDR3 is TGTGCCTGTAGGACGAACACCGGGGAGCTGTTTTTT.